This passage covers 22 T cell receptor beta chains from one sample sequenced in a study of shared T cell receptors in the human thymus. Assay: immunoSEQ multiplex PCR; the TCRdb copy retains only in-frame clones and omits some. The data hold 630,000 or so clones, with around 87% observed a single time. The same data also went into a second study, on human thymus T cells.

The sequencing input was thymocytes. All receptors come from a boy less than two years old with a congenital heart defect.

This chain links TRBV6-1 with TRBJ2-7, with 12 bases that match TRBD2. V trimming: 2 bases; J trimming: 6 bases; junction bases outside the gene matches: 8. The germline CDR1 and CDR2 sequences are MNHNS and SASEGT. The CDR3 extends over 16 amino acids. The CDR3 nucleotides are TGTGCCAGCAGTGAACCAGGACTAGCGGGATCTCCCGAGCAGTACTTC. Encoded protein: CASSEPGLAGSPEQYF.

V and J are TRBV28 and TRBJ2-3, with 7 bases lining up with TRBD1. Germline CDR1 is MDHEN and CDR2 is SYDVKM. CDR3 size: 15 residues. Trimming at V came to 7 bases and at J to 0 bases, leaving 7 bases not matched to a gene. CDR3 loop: CASNVAGGSTDTQYF. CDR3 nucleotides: TGTGCCAGCAACGTCGCAGGGGGTAGCACAGATACGCAGTATTTT.

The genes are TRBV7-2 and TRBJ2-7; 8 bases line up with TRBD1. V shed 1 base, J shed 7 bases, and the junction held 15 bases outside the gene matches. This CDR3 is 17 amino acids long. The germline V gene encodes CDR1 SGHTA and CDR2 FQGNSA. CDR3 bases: TGTGCCAGCAGCTTAGTAATCTCCCGGACAGGGTTGAGGGAGCAGTACTTC. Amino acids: CASSLVISRTGLREQYF.

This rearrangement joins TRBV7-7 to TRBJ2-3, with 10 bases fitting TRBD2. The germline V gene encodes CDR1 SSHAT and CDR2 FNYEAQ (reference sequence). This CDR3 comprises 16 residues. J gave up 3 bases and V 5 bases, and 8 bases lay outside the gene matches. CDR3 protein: CASSRSGRARTDTQYF. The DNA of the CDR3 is TGTGCCAGCAGCCGAAGCGGGAGGGCCCGGACAGATACGCAGTATTTT.

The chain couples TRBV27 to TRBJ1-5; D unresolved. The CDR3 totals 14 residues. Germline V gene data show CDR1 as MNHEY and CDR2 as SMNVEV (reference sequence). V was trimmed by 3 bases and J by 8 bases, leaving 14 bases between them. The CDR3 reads CASSLAGVGEPQHF. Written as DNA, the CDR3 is TGTGCCAGCAGTTTGGCAGGAGTGGGAGAGCCCCAGCATTTT.

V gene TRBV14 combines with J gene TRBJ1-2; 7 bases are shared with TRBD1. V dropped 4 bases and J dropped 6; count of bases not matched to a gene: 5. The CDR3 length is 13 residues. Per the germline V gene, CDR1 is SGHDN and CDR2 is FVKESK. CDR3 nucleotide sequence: TGTGCCAGCAGCCGAGACAGGGCTCATGGCTACACCTTC. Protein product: CASSRDRAHGYTF. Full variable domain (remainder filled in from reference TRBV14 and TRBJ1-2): EAGVTQFPSHSVIEKGQTVTLRCDPISGHDNLYWYRRVMGKEIKFLLHFVKESKQDESGMPNNRFLAERTGGTYSTLKVQPAELEDSGVYFCASSRDRAHGYTFGSGTRLTVV.

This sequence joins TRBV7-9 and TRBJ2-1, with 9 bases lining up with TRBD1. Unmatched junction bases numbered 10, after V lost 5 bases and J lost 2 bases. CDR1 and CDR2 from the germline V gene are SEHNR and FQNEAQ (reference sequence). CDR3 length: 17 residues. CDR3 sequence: CASSVETGTGTYNEQFF. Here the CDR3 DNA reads TGTGCCAGCAGCGTTGAAACCGGGACAGGGACCTACAATGAGCAGTTCTTC.

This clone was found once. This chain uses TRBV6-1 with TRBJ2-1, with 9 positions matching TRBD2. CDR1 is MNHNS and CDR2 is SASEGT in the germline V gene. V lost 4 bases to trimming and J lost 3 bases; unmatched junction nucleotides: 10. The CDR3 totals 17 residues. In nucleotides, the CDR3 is TGTGCCAGCAGTGGCTTTGAGCGGGAGGAGAGCTACAATGAGCAGTTCTTC. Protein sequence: CASSGFEREESYNEQFF.

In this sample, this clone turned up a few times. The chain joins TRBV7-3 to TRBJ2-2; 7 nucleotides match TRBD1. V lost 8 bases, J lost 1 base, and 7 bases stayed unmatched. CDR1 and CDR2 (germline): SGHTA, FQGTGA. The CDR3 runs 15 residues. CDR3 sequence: CASGAGGLNTGELFF. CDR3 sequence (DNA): TGTGCCAGCGGGGCAGGGGGTCTGAACACCGGGGAGCTGTTTTTT.

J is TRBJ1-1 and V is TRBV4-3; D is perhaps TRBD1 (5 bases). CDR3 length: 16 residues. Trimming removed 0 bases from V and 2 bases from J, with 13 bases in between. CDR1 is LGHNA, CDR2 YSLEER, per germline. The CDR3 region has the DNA TGCGCCAGCAGCCAAGAGAGACAGAATCCTAACACTGAAGCTTTCTTT. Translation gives CASSQERQNPNTEAFF.

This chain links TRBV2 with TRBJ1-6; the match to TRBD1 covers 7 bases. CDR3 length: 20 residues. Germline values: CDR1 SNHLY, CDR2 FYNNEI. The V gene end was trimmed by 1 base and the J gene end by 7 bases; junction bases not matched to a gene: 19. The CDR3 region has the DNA TGTGCCAGCAGTGAAGATAGGAACAGGGGTAAATTATCGAGGAATTCACCCCTCCACTTT. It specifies CASSEDRNRGKLSRNSPLHF.

The CDR3 loop reads CASDPGTGGTYEQYF. CDR3 DNA sequence: TGTGCCAGCGACCCCGGGACAGGGGGTACCTACGAGCAGTACTTC. The chain recombines TRBV28 with TRBJ2-7; TRBD1 aligns across 11 bases. CDR3 length: 15 amino acids. The germline V gene encodes CDR1 MDHEN and CDR2 SYDVKM. With V trimmed by 8 bases and J by 2 bases, 8 bases remained unmatched.

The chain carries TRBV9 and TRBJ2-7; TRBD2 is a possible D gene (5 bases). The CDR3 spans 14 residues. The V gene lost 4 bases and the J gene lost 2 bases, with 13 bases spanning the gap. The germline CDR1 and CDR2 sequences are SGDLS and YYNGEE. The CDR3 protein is CASSRRDGTYEQYF. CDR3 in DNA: TGTGCCAGCAGCAGGCGAGACGGGACCTACGAGCAGTACTTC.

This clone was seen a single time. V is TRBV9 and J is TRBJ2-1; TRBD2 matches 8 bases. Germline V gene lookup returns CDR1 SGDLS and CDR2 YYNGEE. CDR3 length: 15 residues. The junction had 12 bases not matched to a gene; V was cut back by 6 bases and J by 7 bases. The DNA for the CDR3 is TGTGCCAGCACCAGTACCGGGACTAGGAGGAATGAGCAGTTCTTC. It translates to CASTSTGTRRNEQFF.

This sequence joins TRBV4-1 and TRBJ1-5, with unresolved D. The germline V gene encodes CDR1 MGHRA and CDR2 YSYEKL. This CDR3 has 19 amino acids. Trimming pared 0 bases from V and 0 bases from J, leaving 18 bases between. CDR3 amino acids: CASSQDLAGNSYSNQPQHF. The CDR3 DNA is TGCGCCAGCAGCCAAGATCTTGCGGGGAACTCCTATAGCAATCAGCCCCAGCATTTT.

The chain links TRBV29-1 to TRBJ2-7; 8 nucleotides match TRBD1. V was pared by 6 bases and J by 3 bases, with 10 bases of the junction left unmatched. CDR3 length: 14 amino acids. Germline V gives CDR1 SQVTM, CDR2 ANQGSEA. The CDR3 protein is CSVGQDPANYEQYF. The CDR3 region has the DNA TGCAGCGTGGGACAGGACCCTGCGAACTACGAGCAGTACTTC.

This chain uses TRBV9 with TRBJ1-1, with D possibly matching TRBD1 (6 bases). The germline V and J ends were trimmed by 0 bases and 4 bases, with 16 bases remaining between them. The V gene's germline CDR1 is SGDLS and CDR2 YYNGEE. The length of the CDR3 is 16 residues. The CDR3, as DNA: TGTGCCAGCAGCGTAGGAGCAGGGGCGGGTGGCACTGAAGCTTTCTTT. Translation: CASSVGAGAGGTEAFF.

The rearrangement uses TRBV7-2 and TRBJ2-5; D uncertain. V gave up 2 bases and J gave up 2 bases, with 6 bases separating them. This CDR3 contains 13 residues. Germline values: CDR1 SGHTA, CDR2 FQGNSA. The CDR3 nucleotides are TGTGCCAGCAGCTTACCTGCGCAAGAGACCCAGTACTTC. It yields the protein CASSLPAQETQYF.

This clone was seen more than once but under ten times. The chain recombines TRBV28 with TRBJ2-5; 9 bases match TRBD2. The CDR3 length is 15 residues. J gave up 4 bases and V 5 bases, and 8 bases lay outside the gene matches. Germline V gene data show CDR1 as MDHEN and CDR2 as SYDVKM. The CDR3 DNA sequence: TGTGCCAGCAGTCTCGCGGGAGGGCAGGGAGAGACCCAGTACTTC. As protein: CASSLAGGQGETQYF.

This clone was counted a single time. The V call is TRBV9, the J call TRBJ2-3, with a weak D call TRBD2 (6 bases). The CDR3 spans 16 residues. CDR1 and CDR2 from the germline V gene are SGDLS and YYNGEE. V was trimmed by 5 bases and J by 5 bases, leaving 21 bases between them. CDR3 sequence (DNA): TGTGCCAGCAGAAGAGATAGCGGCGATAGTAGAGATACGCAGTATTTT. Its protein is CASRRDSGDSRDTQYF.

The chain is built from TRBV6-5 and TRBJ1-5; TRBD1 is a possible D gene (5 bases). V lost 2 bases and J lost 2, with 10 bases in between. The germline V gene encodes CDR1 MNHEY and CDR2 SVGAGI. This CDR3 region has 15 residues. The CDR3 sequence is CASSYAGGGNQPQHF. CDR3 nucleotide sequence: TGTGCCAGCAGTTACGCCGGGGGTGGCAATCAGCCCCAGCATTTT.

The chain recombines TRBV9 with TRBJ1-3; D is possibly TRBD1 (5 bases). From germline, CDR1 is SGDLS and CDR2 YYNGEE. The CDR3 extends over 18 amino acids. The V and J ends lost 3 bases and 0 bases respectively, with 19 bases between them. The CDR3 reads CASSDTQNGHYSGNTIYF. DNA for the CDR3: TGTGCCAGCAGCGATACCCAGAATGGACACTACTCTGGAAACACCATATATTTT.